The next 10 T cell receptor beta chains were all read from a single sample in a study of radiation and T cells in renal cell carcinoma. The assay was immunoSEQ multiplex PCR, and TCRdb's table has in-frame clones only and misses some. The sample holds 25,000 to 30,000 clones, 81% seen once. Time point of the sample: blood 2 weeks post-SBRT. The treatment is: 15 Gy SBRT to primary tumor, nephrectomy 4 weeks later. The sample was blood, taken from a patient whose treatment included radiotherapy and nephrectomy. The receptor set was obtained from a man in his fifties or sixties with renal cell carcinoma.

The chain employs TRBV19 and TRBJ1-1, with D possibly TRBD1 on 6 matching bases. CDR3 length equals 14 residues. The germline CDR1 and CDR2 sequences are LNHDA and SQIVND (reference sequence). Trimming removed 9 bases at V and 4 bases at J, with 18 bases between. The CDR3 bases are TGTGCCAGCCGTGGGGGCGCCTTCGGCACTGAAGCTTTCTTT. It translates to CASRGGAFGTEAFF.

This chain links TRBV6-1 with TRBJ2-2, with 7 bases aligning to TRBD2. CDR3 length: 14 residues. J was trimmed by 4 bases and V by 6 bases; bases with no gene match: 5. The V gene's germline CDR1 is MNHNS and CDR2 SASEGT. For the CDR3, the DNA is TGTGCCAGCAGGGCTAGCGGTGGCACCGGGGAGCTGTTTTTT. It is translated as CASRASGGTGELFF.

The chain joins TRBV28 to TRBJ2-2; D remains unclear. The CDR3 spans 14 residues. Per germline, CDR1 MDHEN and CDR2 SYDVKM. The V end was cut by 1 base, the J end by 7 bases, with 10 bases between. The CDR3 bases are TGTGCCAGCAGTTTATCTATGTTCGTCGGGGAGCTGTTTTTT. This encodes CASSLSMFVGELFF.

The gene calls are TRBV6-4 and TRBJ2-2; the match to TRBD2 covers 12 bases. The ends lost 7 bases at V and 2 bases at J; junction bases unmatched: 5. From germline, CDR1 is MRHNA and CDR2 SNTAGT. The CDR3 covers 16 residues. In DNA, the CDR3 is TGTGCCAGCACTTATGGACTAGCGGGAAACACCGGGGAGCTGTTTTTT. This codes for CASTYGLAGNTGELFF.

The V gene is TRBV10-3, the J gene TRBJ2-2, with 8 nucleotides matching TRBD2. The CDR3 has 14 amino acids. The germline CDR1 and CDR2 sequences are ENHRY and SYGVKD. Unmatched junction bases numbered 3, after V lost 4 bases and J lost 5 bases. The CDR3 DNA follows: TGTGCCATCAGTGTTGCTAGCGGGACCGGGGAGCTGTTTTTT. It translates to CAISVASGTGELFF.

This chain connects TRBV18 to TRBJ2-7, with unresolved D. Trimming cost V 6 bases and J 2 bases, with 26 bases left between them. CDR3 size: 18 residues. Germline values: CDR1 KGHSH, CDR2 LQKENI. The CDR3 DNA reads TGTGCCAGCTCGTCACGGCCTCCCAGGTCCCTAATTCCCTACGAGCAGTACTTC. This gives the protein CASSSRPPRSLIPYEQYF. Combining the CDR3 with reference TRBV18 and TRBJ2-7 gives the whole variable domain NAGVMQNPRHLVRRRGQEARLRCSPMKGHSHVYWYRQLPEEGLKFMVYLQKENIIDESGMPKERFSAEFPKEGPSILRIQQVVRGDSAAYFCASSSRPPRSLIPYEQYFGPGTRLTVT.

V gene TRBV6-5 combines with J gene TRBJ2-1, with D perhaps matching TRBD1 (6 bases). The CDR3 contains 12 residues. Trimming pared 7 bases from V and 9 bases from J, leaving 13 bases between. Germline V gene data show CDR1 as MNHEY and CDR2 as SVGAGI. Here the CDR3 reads CASKGDRSEQFF. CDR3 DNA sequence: TGTGCCAGCAAGGGGGATCGGAGTGAGCAGTTCTTC.

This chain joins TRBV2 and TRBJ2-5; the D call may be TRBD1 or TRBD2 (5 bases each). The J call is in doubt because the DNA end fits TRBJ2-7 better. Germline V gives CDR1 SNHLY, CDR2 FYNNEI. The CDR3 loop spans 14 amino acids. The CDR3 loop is CASSERGRAGEQYF. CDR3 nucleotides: TGTGCCAGCAGTGAGAGGGGTAGGGCGGGCGAGCAGTACTTC.

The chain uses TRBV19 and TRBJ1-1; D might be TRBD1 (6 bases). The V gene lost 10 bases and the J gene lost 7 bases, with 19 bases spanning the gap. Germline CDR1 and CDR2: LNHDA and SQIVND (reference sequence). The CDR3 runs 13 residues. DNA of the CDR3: TGTGCCACCGATAGGTGGGGGCTGGTTGAAGCTTTCTTT. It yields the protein CATDRWGLVEAFF.

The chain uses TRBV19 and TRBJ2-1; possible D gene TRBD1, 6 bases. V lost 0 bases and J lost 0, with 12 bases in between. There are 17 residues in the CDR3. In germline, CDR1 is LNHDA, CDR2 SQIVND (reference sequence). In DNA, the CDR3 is TGTGCCAGTAGTATAGATCGTGGACAGAGCTCCTACAATGAGCAGTTCTTC. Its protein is CASSIDRGQSSYNEQFF.